Below, 30 T cell receptor beta chains from the same sample are listed, as sequenced in a study of OX40 agonist ivuxolimab in advanced cancers. This table comes from immunoSEQ multiplex PCR, and its TCRdb copy is limited to in-frame clones, with some not included. This sample has tens of thousands of clones, with roughly 80% found just once. Here the sequenced sample was CD4+ or CD8+ T cells sorted from blood, taken in a trial of the OX40 agonist ivuxolimab. The receptor source for this set is an adult with an advanced solid tumor such as melanoma, head and neck, liver or kidney cancer.

The V call is TRBV7-9, the J call TRBJ1-2, with D uncertain. Germline CDR1 reads SEHNR; CDR2 reads FQNEAQ (reference sequence). The CDR3 sequence is 13 residues long. Deletions cut 1 base from V and 8 bases from J, with 11 bases between. The CDR3: CASSLESAGGYTF. The CDR3 DNA sequence: TGTGCCAGCAGCTTAGAGTCGGCAGGCGGCTACACCTTC.

CDR3 DNA sequence: TGTGCCAGCATTCACGGGACAGCCAACACCGGGGAGCTGTTTTTT. Protein sequence: CASIHGTANTGELFF. J is TRBJ2-2 and V is TRBV6-1; 7 bases line up with TRBD1. CDR1 MNHNS and CDR2 SASEGT come from the germline V gene. This CDR3 comprises 15 residues. J gave up 2 bases and V 7 bases, and 7 bases lay outside the gene matches.

V usage is TRBV5-1 and J usage is TRBJ2-7; 7 nucleotides match TRBD1. The CDR3 is 15 residues long. Germline CDR1 is SGHRS and CDR2 is YFSETQ. The trim removed 4 bases at V and 1 base at J, leaving 8 bases unmatched. DNA of the CDR3: TGCGCCAGCAGCCTTCAGGGGGATAGTTCCTACGAGCAGTACTTC. Its translation is CASSLQGDSSYEQYF.

The chain couples TRBV19 to TRBJ2-4; possible D gene TRBD1, 7 bases. The V end was cut by 5 bases, the J end by 0 bases, with 14 bases between. Per the germline V gene, CDR1 is LNHDA and CDR2 is SQIVND (reference sequence). This CDR3 region has 16 residues. CDR3 coding DNA: TGTGCCAGTAGTCCGGGGGACAGACTAGCCAAAAACATTCAGTACTTC. Protein sequence: CASSPGDRLAKNIQYF.

The chain combines TRBV13 with TRBJ1-1; D remains ambiguous. The CDR3 contains 15 residues. The germline V gene has CDR1 PRHDT and CDR2 FYEKMQ (reference sequence). V lost 5 bases to trimming and J lost 2 bases, with 15 bases between them. CDR3 bases: TGTGCCAGCAGCCCCCGGGGAGGAATAAACACTGAAGCTTTCTTT. This encodes CASSPRGGINTEAFF. The full variable domain, rest sourced from reference TRBV13 and TRBJ1-1, is AAGVIQSPRHLIKEKRETATLKCYPIPRHDTVYWYQQGPGQDPQFLISFYEKMQSDKGSIPDRFSAQQFSDYHSELNMSSLELGDSALYFCASSPRGGINTEAFFGQGTRLTVV.

V and J are TRBV28 and TRBJ2-5; D remains ambiguous. Deletions cut 5 bases from V and 5 bases from J, with 9 bases between. The CDR3 runs to 12 residues. CDR1 and CDR2 (germline): MDHEN, SYDVKM. The CDR3, as DNA: TGTGCCAGCAGTCCCGACGTGGAGACCCAGTACTTC. Protein product: CASSPDVETQYF.

The chain couples TRBV19 to TRBJ2-7; 7 nucleotides align to TRBD1. The CDR3 runs 14 residues. V was clipped by 5 bases and J by 2 bases; unmatched bases: 6. The V gene's germline CDR1 is LNHDA and CDR2 SQIVND (reference sequence). CDR3 sequence reads: CASSATGWAYEQYF. Written as DNA, the CDR3 is TGTGCCAGTAGTGCGACAGGGTGGGCCTACGAGCAGTACTTC.

V and J are TRBV5-1 and TRBJ2-1; unclear D gene. Germline CDR1 reads SGHRS; CDR2 reads YFSETQ. Trimming removed 4 bases at V and 0 bases at J, with 17 bases between. The CDR3 runs to 17 residues. Written as DNA, the CDR3 is TGCGCCAGCAGCCCTGCCGATCTTTTGAGCTCCTACAATGAGCAGTTCTTC. It yields the protein CASSPADLLSSYNEQFF. The entire variable domain, with the rest obtained from reference TRBV5-1 and TRBJ2-1, is as follows: KAGVTQTPRYLIKTRGQQVTLSCSPISGHRSVSWYQQTPGQGLQFLFEYFSETQRNKGNFPGRFSGRQFSNSRSEMNVSTLELGDSALYLCASSPADLLSSYNEQFFGPGTRLTVL.

The V and J genes are TRBV5-5 and TRBJ2-5; 12 bases fit TRBD2. This CDR3 is built from 15 residues. V lost 4 bases to trimming and J lost 3 bases; unmatched junction nucleotides: 4. CDR1 and CDR2 (germline): SGHKS, YYEKEE (reference sequence). This CDR3 reads CASSRRTSGEETQYF. In DNA form, the CDR3 reads TGTGCCAGCAGCCGTAGGACTAGCGGGGAAGAGACCCAGTACTTC.

The V and J genes are TRBV29-1 and TRBJ2-7; D remains ambiguous. Trimming removed 5 bases at V and 7 bases at J, with 18 bases between. This CDR3 is 13 amino acids long. Germline V gene data show CDR1 as SQVTM and CDR2 as ANQGSEA. The CDR3 loop is CSVTFISPREQYF. As DNA, the CDR3 is TGCAGCGTTACGTTCATTTCCCCAAGGGAGCAGTACTTC.

This chain connects TRBV27 to TRBJ2-7; 13 bases align to TRBD2. The CDR3 runs to 15 residues. V trimming: 5 bases; J trimming: 3 bases; junction bases outside the gene matches: 4. Germline V gene sequence: CDR1 MNHEY, CDR2 SMNVEV (reference sequence). Here the CDR3 DNA reads TGTGCCAGCAGTCGAGGACTAGCGGGAGTCTACGAGCAGTACTTC. Translated, it gives CASSRGLAGVYEQYF.

The chain uses TRBV7-2 and TRBJ2-1; D is unresolved. V lost 1 base and J 10 bases, leaving 17 bases between the germline ends. The CDR3 is 15 residues long. Germline V gene data show CDR1 as SGHTA and CDR2 as FQGNSA. In nucleotides, the CDR3 is TGTGCCAGCAGCTTAGTTTTTAAGTGGGCTGCCGAGCAGTTCTTC. Encoded protein: CASSLVFKWAAEQFF.

This clone was observed once. This rearrangement joins TRBV30 to TRBJ1-2; D gene uncertain. The CDR3 has 11 amino acids. CDR1 is GTSNPN, CDR2 SVGIG, per germline (reference sequence). V dropped 5 bases and J dropped 7 bases, with 11 bases sitting between them. The CDR3 loop is CAWGRTIGYTF. The CDR3 DNA sequence: TGTGCCTGGGGACGTACCATTGGCTACACCTTC.

The chain is built from TRBV6-5 and TRBJ2-1; D is uncertain. The CDR3 totals 13 residues. V was clipped by 4 bases and J by 6 bases, with 10 bases between them. The germline gives CDR1 MNHEY, CDR2 SVGAGI. CDR3 in amino acids: CASSSSVLNEQFF. Written as DNA, the CDR3 is TGTGCCAGCAGTTCCTCGGTCCTCAATGAGCAGTTCTTC.

This clone was counted once. The V and J genes are TRBV21-1 and TRBJ2-7. TRBV21-1 is reported as a pseudogene. This CDR3 spans 15 amino acids. The CDR3 coding sequence is TGTGCCAGCAAAGAACGTGCCTGCCTCTCCTACGAGCAGTACTTC. Its protein is CASKERACLSYEQYF.

V usage is TRBV6-5 and J usage is TRBJ1-1; D possibly corresponds to TRBD1 (5 bases). The CDR3 has 16 residues. The V and J ends lost 0 bases and 5 bases respectively, with 16 bases between them. CDR1 is MNHEY, CDR2 SVGAGI, per germline. The CDR3 reads CASSYSKGTLGTEAFF. Written as DNA, the CDR3 is TGTGCCAGCAGTTACTCGAAGGGGACCCTGGGAACTGAAGCTTTCTTT.

This clone has a single count. V usage is TRBV7-9 and J usage is TRBJ2-1, with TRBD2 matching 13 bases. The ends lost 5 bases at V and 5 bases at J; junction bases unmatched: 3. Looked up from germline, CDR1 is SEHNR and CDR2 is FQNEAQ (reference sequence). There are 15 residues in the CDR3. Written as DNA, the CDR3 is TGTGCCAGCAGCCCGGGGACTAGCGGGGACAATGAGCAGTTCTTC. It is translated as CASSPGTSGDNEQFF.

To note about this clone: One junction end does not reproduce the germline sequence, and a read error may be involved. This rearrangement joins TRBV28 to TRBJ2-7, with 8 bases that match TRBD2. Germline V gene lookup returns CDR1 MDHEN and CDR2 SYDVKM. The CDR3 is made up of 12 amino acids. The CDR3 spells CASSLATGGISF. DNA for the CDR3: TGTGCCAGCAGTTTGGCCACGGGAGGGATCTCCTTC.

Here the CDR3 reads CASSQGDREGGYTF. The CDR3 DNA reads as TGTGCCAGCAGCCAAGGTGACAGGGAGGGAGGCTACACCTTC. This chain connects TRBV4-2 to TRBJ1-2; TRBD1 matches 7 bases. V was clipped by 1 base and J by 8 bases; unmatched bases: 7. CDR3 length equals 14 residues. From germline, CDR1 is LGHNA and CDR2 YNFKEQ.

This clone was detected only a few times. The chain combines TRBV2 with TRBJ2-7; D remains unclear. The CDR3 totals 12 residues. The germline V gene has CDR1 SNHLY and CDR2 FYNNEI. V dropped 8 bases and J dropped 1 base, with 9 bases sitting between them. This CDR3 reads CASAEVSYEQYF. Here the CDR3 DNA reads TGTGCCAGCGCAGAGGTTTCCTACGAGCAGTACTTC.

In DNA form, the CDR3 reads TGTGCCAGCAGGGGACAGGGGGCTAATTCACCCCTCCACTTT. As protein: CASRGQGANSPLHF. The chain carries TRBV6-6 and TRBJ1-6; 12 bases are a match to TRBD1. V gave up 6 bases and J gave up 6 bases; unmatched junction bases: 0. The CDR3 has 14 amino acids. The V gene's germline CDR1 is MNHNY and CDR2 SVGAGI (reference sequence).

This clone was observed once. The chain links TRBV4-1 to TRBJ1-5, with D perhaps TRBD1 (6 bases). V shed 2 bases and J shed 0 bases, with 14 bases lying between them. This CDR3 has 17 amino acids. Per germline, CDR1 MGHRA and CDR2 YSYEKL. The CDR3 loop reads CASSQRGGGYSNQPQHF. The CDR3 DNA is TGCGCCAGCAGCCAACGAGGGGGGGGTTATAGCAATCAGCCCCAGCATTTT.

The J gene is TRBJ1-1, the V gene TRBV11-2; tentatively, D is TRBD1 (6 bases). CDR3 size: 15 residues. Germline assignment: CDR1 SGHAT and CDR2 FQNNGV. Trimming took 5 bases from V and 4 from J, leaving 17 bases between them. The CDR3 bases are TGTGCCAGCAGCAGTTCTCCCGGGACAAGCACTGAAGCTTTCTTT. Translating it yields CASSSSPGTSTEAFF. The full variable domain, completed using reference TRBV11-2 and TRBJ1-1, is EAGVAQSPRYKIIEKRQSVAFWCNPISGHATLYWYQQILGQGPKLLIQFQNNGVVDDSQLPKDRFSAERLKGVDSTLKIQPAKLEDSAVYLCASSSSPGTSTEAFFGQGTRLTVV.

The chain carries TRBV4-2 and TRBJ2-7, with 12 bases aligning to TRBD2. This CDR3 has 14 amino acids. Germline-derived CDR1 and CDR2 are LGHNA and YNFKEQ. V dropped 6 bases and J dropped 7; count of bases not matched to a gene: 7. CDR3 region: CASRLAGGAQEQYF. The CDR3 coding sequence is TGTGCCAGCAGACTAGCGGGAGGTGCGCAAGAGCAGTACTTC.

J is TRBJ1-6 and V is TRBV7-9; TRBD1 matches at 7 bases. V trimming: 5 bases; J trimming: 9 bases; junction bases outside the gene matches: 19. The CDR3 is 18 amino acids. The V gene's germline CDR1 is SEHNR and CDR2 FQNEAQ (reference sequence). The CDR3 DNA is TGTGCCAGCAGCCCTCACCCTCGGGACAGCGGAGGGGGTTCACCCCTCCACTTT. This gives the protein CASSPHPRDSGGGSPLHF.

The chain carries TRBV5-1 and TRBJ2-5; TRBD2 matches 8 bases. V trimming: 1 base; J trimming: 5 bases; junction bases outside the gene matches: 4. The CDR3 extends over 14 amino acids. CDR1 and CDR2 (germline): SGHRS, YFSETQ. The CDR3 loop is CASSLMGLEETQYF. In nucleotides, the CDR3 is TGCGCCAGCAGCTTGATGGGACTAGAGGAGACCCAGTACTTC.

The rearrangement joins TRBV28 to TRBJ2-7, with TRBD1 matching 9 bases. The CDR3 totals 14 residues. Germline loops: CDR1 MDHEN, CDR2 SYDVKM. V dropped 3 bases and J dropped 4; count of bases not matched to a gene: 4. The CDR3 here is CASSFVGQGYEQYF. CDR3 nucleotide sequence: TGTGCCAGCAGTTTCGTGGGACAGGGATACGAGCAGTACTTC.

The CDR3 protein is CSAGIQGRAFF. The CDR3 nucleotides read TGCAGCGCTGGGATTCAGGGACGAGCTTTCTTT. The chain joins TRBV29-1 to TRBJ1-1, with D possibly TRBD1 on 5 matching bases. The length of the CDR3 is 11 residues. CDR1 and CDR2 (germline): SQVTM, ANQGSEA. Trimming stripped 7 bases from V and 10 bases from J, with 16 bases between.

This chain uses TRBV6-5 with TRBJ1-2, with D tentatively TRBD1 (5 bases). Trimming took 6 bases from V and 9 from J, leaving 11 bases between them. The CDR3 contains 11 residues. Germline CDR1 reads MNHEY; CDR2 reads SVGAGI. The CDR3 DNA reads as TGTGCCAGCAGCCGGGACGGCAGCTACACCTTC. This translates into CASSRDGSYTF.

V gene TRBV9 combines with J gene TRBJ2-2, with TRBD1 matching 9 bases. J lost 7 bases, V lost 4 bases, and 8 bases had no gene match. Germline loops: CDR1 SGDLS, CDR2 YYNGEE. The CDR3 length is 15 residues. In nucleotides, the CDR3 is TGTGCCAGCAGCCTAGACGGACAGGGGCACGGGGAGCTGTTTTTT. Translated: CASSLDGQGHGELFF.